This T cell receptor beta chain was observed in a study of metastatic and nonmetastatic thyroid tumors. Study details: Comparison of repertoires was carried out across blood and tumor or nodule tissue from malignant and benign thyroid patients. The study, taken as a whole, reports: When malignant thyroid tumors were compared with benign nodules, TCR beta diversity was reportedly significantly higher in the malignant tumors. This held in both blood and tumor samples.

TCRdb recomputed clones from the PCR reads via MiXCR. This sample carries about 39,000 clones, 16% of them seen once, and the ten largest clones take around 20%. The sample holds many counts of this clone. The antigen is undetermined. The CDR3 runs to 17 residues. Trimming stripped 5 bases from V and 0 bases from J, with 19 bases between. Germline values: CDR1 SNHLY, CDR2 FYNNEI. Not a single patient had been given any form of treatment at any point before undergoing thyroid surgery. Input material: blood. The sequence was collected from a female donor with papillary thyroid cancer or a benign thyroid nodule (not recorded which). Some clones in this sample may be carry-over from other donors' samples. The rearrangement joins TRBV2 to TRBJ2-5; either TRBD1 or TRBD2 may supply D (5 bases each). The CDR3 sequence is CASSPWDGQPDQETQYF. The CDR3 DNA sequence: TGTGCCAGCAGTCCCTGGGACGGGCAGCCTGACCAAGAGACCCAGTACTTC.